This T cell receptor (beta chain) is from a study of T cells after yellow fever vaccination. Whole-study context: Some fractions had low cell numbers, and these were prepared with SMART-Seq v4 Ultra Low Input. Study-wide results and limits: Reappearance after the booster was seen for most primary-vaccination clones, at around 95% CD4 and 75% to 90% CD8.

This clonotype was counted ten times or more. Its target is unknown. The germline V and J ends were trimmed by 5 bases and 1 base, with 14 bases remaining between them. This CDR3 is 15 amino acids long. Looked up from germline, CDR1 is SGHTA and CDR2 is FQGNSA. Template switching by 5'RACE produced TCR cDNA, adding a universal primer site and UMIs. Via MiXCR, TCRdb re-called the 5' RACE reads, giving one row per CDR3 protein. Among about 220,000 distinct CDR3 sequences listed, 2.5% to 3.5% were seen once. This clonotype originated in a man between 18 and 29 years old who received the YFV17D yellow fever vaccine. This sequence joins TRBV7-2 and TRBJ2-5; possible D gene TRBD2, 6 bases. The input for sequencing was CD4+ T cells sorted from PBMCs, taken 10 days after the yellow fever booster vaccination. CDR3 in amino acids: CASSPPRGGQETQYF. CDR3 nucleotide sequence: TGTGCCAGCAGCCCGCCGCGGGGAGGCCAAGAGACCCAGTACTTC.